This entry is about one T cell receptor beta chain. What it binds is not known. This entry is derived from a study of shared clonotypes between healthy human individuals. The study's findings and limits: Few donors limited the genetic and exposure-history diversity represented.

Deep-level assay runs were performed. Each PCR replicate run on unsorted PBMC took in 250 to 300 ng DNA, roughly 29,000 T cell genomes. Data came from immunoSEQ multiplex PCR; TCRdb stores just in-frame clones and leaves some out. The sample has about 470,000 clones, roughly 80% seen once. Trimming removed 2 bases at V and 4 bases at J, with 18 bases between. The CDR3 covers 16 residues. Germline V gene data show CDR1 as GTSNPN and CDR2 as SVGIG (reference sequence). Without sorting, samples used some 93 million PBMCs for genomic DNA. The V call is TRBV30, the J call TRBJ1-5; tentative D call: TRBD1 (5 bases). The sequencing sample was made of PBMCs. The sequence was collected from a middle-aged woman in good health. Some clones in this sample may be carry-over from other donors' samples. The CDR3 loop reads CAWSHRGTLVNQPQHF. The CDR3 DNA reads TGTGCCTGGAGTCACCGGGGGACCTTAGTTAATCAGCCCCAGCATTTT.